The T cell receptor (beta chain) described here comes from a study of identical twins. Whole-study findings and limits: Modeled out-of-frame TCR alpha sharing in monozygotic twins fell below observed levels. Zero-insertion analyses were open to partial confounding by invariant MAIT and iNKT cells.

TCRdb recomputed calls from the 5' RACE reads with MiXCR, one row per CDR3 protein. The sample lists about 690,000 distinct CDR3 sequences, 6.1% occurring once. A few counts support this clonotype. Its specificity is unknown. The CDR3 totals 15 residues. V trimming: 4 bases; J trimming: 3 bases; junction bases outside the gene matches: 7. Germline loops: CDR1 SGHVS, CDR2 FQNEAQ. What was sequenced was naive T cells sorted from blood. The receptor was derived from a man aged 18 to 30 in good health. V usage is TRBV7-8 and J usage is TRBJ1-1, with 8 bases lining up with TRBD1. CDR3 protein: CASSSRQGRDTEAFF. CDR3 bases: TGTGCCAGCAGCTCGCGACAGGGGAGAGACACTGAAGCTTTCTTT.